Sequencing of this TCR beta chain was carried out in a study of long-term antiretroviral therapy in people with HIV. Study-level results: HIV repertoires spanned tighter CDR3 length ranges than controls did. Blood, drawn from the mid-2000s to the late 2010s, may reflect older ART regimens.

The CDR3 consists of 17 residues. V shed 2 bases and J 6 bases; nucleotides not matched to a gene: 12. The V gene's germline CDR1 is SGHTA and CDR2 FQGNSA. Concerning this clone itself: Its matching antigen is unknown.

Sequencing relied on immunoSEQ assay v3.0, run at survey level. Each sample aimed for roughly 35,000-50,000 sequenced T-cell genomes. Assay: immunoSEQ multiplex PCR; the TCRdb copy retains only in-frame clones and omits some. The table lists over 35,000 clones, less than 85% of them singletons. This receptor was obtained from a man aged 30-40 years with HIV. Sequences were derived from unsorted PBMCs, sampled 3.4 years after starting antiretroviral therapy. The chain combines TRBV7-2 with TRBJ2-2, with 7 bases lining up with TRBD2. The CDR3 region is CASSLSGTARLSGELFF. The CDR3 coding sequence is TGTGCCAGCAGCTTAAGCGGGACGGCGAGGCTCTCCGGGGAGCTGTTTTTT. Full variable domain (outside the CDR3, taken from reference TRBV7-2 and TRBJ2-2): GAGVSQSPSNKVTEKGKDVELRCDPISGHTALYWYRQSLGQGLEFLIYFQGNSAPDKSGLPSDRFSAERTGGSVSTLTIQRTQQEDSAVYLCASSLSGTARLSGELFFGEGSRLTVL.